The 7 T cell receptor beta chains below come from one sample, sequenced in a study of regulatory T cells in long-lasting Graves disease. Construction of the TCR beta libraries employed iRepertoire HTBI primers in conjunction with Arm-PCR of CDR3 regions. TCRdb processed the multiplex PCR reads anew with MiXCR; each CDR3 protein has one entry. The sample carries about 440,000 distinct CDR3 sequences, 15% to 20% recorded once. Time point meaning: newly diagnosed GD, antithyroid drugs for less than 3 months. From PBMCs, RNA was extracted and then used to make the TCR library. This sample also appeared in a second study, on T cells in Graves' hyperthyroidism and ophthalmopathy.

The sample in question was peripheral blood mononuclear cells (PBMCs), obtained at new diagnosis, from a patient treated with antithyroid drugs. These receptors were obtained from a woman aged 30 to 39 with Graves disease.

This clonotype came up once. The CDR3, as DNA: TGTGCCTCCCGGGGTTTGTGGAGAGGGGGGAACACAGATACGCAGTATTTT. It specifies CASRGLWRGGNTDTQYF. The rearrangement uses TRBV30 and TRBJ2-3; perhaps D is TRBD1 or TRBD2 (6 bases each). The length of the CDR3 is 17 residues. Trimming cost V 7 bases and J 2 bases, with 25 bases left between them. Germline V gene data show CDR1 as GTSNPN and CDR2 as SVGIG (reference sequence).

This clonotype was recorded many times. The chain joins TRBV5-1 to TRBJ2-1; D unresolved. CDR3 size: 12 residues. Trimming shortened V by 0 bases and J by 7 bases, and 5 bases separated the two germline ends. From germline, CDR1 is SGHRS and CDR2 YFSETQ. The CDR3 reads CASSLEVNEQFF. CDR3 DNA: TGCGCCAGCAGCTTGGAGGTGAATGAGCAGTTCTTC.

In this sample, this clonotype turned up many times. The rearrangement uses TRBV20-1 and TRBJ2-3; possibly TRBD2 for D (6 bases). Trimming left V 5 bases short and J 1 base short, with 13 bases between. CDR1 and CDR2 from the germline V gene are DFQATT and SNEGSKA (reference sequence). This CDR3 has 14 residues. The CDR3 spells CSAQRGLRTDTQYF. DNA of the CDR3: TGCAGTGCTCAGAGGGGACTCCGCACAGATACGCAGTATTTT.

This clonotype has only a few counts. This chain joins TRBV6-2 or TRBV6-3 and TRBJ1-2; D gene unclear. Trimming took off 8 bases at V and 5 bases at J, with 18 bases between the two ends. Germline-derived CDR1 and CDR2 are MNHEY and SVGEGT. This CDR3 is built from 14 residues. This chain's CDR3 is CASARELRSYGYTF. In nucleotides, the CDR3 is TGTGCCAGCGCAAGGGAATTGAGGTCTTATGGCTACACCTTC.

At least ten counts were recorded for this clonotype. The chain couples TRBV24-1 to TRBJ1-2; D is perhaps TRBD1 (6 bases). The CDR3 length is 14 residues. Germline lookup yields CDR1 KGHDR and CDR2 SFDVKD. Trimming removed 3 bases from V and 3 bases from J, with 10 bases in between. CDR3 in DNA: TGTGCCACCAGTGATCCCCCAGGGGACTATGGCTACACCTTC. Translated, it gives CATSDPPGDYGYTF.

The sample holds many counts of this clonotype. This sequence joins TRBV7-9 and TRBJ2-2; D is undetermined. Trimming shortened V by 0 bases and J by 0 bases, and 14 bases separated the two germline ends. There are 18 residues in the CDR3. CDR1 and CDR2 (germline): SEHNR, FQNEAQ (reference sequence). The CDR3 region has the DNA TGTGCCAGCAGCTTAGCGATATCCCTTACCGCGAACACCGGGGAGCTGTTTTTT. Translated: CASSLAISLTANTGELFF.

This sequence joins TRBV15 and TRBJ2-7, with 9 positions matching TRBD1. There are 16 residues in the CDR3. Looked up from germline, CDR1 is LNHNV and CDR2 is YYDKDF (reference sequence). After removal of 0 bases from V and 5 bases from J, the junction contained 8 bases not matched to a gene. The CDR3: CATSREAWTGADEQYF. The CDR3 coding sequence is TGTGCCACCAGCAGAGAAGCTTGGACAGGGGCGGACGAGCAGTACTTC.